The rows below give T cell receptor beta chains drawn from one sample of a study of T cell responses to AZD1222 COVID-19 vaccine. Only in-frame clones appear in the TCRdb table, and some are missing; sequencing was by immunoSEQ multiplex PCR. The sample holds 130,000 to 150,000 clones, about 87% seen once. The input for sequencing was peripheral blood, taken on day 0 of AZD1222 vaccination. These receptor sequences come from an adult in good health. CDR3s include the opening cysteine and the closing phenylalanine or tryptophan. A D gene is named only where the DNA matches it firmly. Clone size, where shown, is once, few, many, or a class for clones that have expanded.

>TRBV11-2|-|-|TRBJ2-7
CASSLSPQQYF
TGTGCCAGCAGCTTGTCCCCCCAGCAGTACTTC
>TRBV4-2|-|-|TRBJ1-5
CASSQERELGQPQHF
TGTGCCAGCAGCCAAGAGAGGGAGTTGGGCCAGCCCCAGCATTTT
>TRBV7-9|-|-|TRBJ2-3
CASSLRGAATDTQYF
TGTGCCAGCAGCTTAAGGGGGGCCGCGACAGATACGCAGTATTTT
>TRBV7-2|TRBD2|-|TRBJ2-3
CASSLGVAGNTDTQYF
TGTGCCAGCAGCCTGGGGGTAGCGGGGAACACAGATACGCAGTATTTT
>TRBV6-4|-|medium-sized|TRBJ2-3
CASSDGSGGTDTQYF
TGTGCCAGCAGTGACGGCAGCGGAGGCACAGATACGCAGTATTTT
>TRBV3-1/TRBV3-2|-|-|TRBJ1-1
CASSPQSRGNTEAFF
TGTGCCAGCAGCCCCCAATCGAGAGGGAACACTGAAGCTTTCTTT
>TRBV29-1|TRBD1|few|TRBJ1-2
CSVGDSNYGYTF
TGCAGCGTAGGGGACAGTAACTATGGCTACACCTTC
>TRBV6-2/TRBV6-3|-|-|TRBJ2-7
CASSYSDASYEQYF
TGTGCCAGCAGTTACTCGGACGCTTCCTACGAGCAGTACTTC
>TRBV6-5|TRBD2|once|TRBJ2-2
CASSYRRGRTGELFF
TGTGCCAGCAGTTATCGGCGGGGGAGGACCGGGGAGCTGTTTTTT
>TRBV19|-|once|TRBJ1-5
CASSKTRGGNQPQHF
TGTGCCAGTAGTAAAACTCGGGGAGGTAATCAGCCCCAGCATTTT
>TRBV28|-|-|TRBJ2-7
CASSPRGTGAYEQYF
TGTGCCAGCAGTCCGCGTGGGACGGGAGCCTACGAGCAGTACTTC
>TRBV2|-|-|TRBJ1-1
CASSYDRYYTEAFF
TGTGCCAGCAGTTATGACAGATATTACACTGAAGCTTTCTTT
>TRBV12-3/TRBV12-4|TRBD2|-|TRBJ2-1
CASSSGGGEFF
TGTGCCAGCAGCAGCGGGGGGGGCGAGTTCTTC
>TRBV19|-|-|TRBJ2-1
CASRKGDGSYNEQFF
TGTGCCAGTAGGAAGGGGGATGGGTCCTACAATGAGCAGTTCTTC
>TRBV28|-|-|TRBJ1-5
CASSTGPSTSQPQHF
TGTGCCAGCAGCACGGGCCCGTCGACGAGTCAGCCCCAGCATTTT
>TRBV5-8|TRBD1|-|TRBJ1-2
CASGWTGNGYTF
TGTGCCAGCGGATGGACAGGGAATGGCTACACCTTC
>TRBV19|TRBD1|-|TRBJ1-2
CASLSGQGNMNYGYTF
TGTGCCAGCCTGTCTGGACAGGGCAATATGAACTATGGCTACACCTTC
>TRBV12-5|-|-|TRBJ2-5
CASGLTEQETQYF
TGTGCTAGTGGTTTGACCGAACAAGAGACCCAGTACTTC
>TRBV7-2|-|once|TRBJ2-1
CASSLRGGVRGNEQFF
TGTGCCAGCAGCTTAAGGGGCGGGGTGAGGGGCAATGAGCAGTTCTTC
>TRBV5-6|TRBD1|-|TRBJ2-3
CASSQGQGAGTQYF
TGTGCCAGCAGCCAAGGACAGGGGGCCGGTACGCAGTATTTT
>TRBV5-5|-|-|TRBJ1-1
CASSLALGNTEAFF
TGTGCCAGCAGCTTGGCCCTGGGGAACACTGAAGCTTTCTTT
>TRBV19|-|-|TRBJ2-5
CASSSGQKETQYF
TGTGCCAGTAGTAGCGGACAGAAAGAGACCCAGTACTTC
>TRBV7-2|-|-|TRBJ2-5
CASSLSRETQYF
TGTGCCAGCAGCTTAAGTAGAGAGACCCAGTACTTC
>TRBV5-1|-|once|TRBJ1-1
CASSTGQHNTEAFF
TGCGCCAGCAGCACAGGGCAGCATAACACTGAAGCTTTCTTT
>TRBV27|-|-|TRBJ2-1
CASSPRDSPPYNEQFF
TGTGCCAGCAGTCCCCGGGACTCCCCCCCATACAATGAGCAGTTCTTC
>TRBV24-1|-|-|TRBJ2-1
CATSDFDGDYNEQFF
TGTGCCACCAGTGATTTTGATGGGGATTACAATGAGCAGTTCTTC
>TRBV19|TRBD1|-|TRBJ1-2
CASSIPDRGYGYTF
TGTGCCAGTAGTATTCCTGACAGGGGCTATGGCTACACCTTC
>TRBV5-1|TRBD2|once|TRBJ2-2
CASSFPAGGSTGELFF
TGCGCCAGCAGCTTCCCAGCGGGGGGCAGTACCGGGGAGCTGTTTTTT
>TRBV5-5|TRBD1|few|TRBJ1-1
CASSSGQVDTEAFF
TGTGCCAGCAGCTCGGGACAGGTAGACACTGAAGCTTTCTTT
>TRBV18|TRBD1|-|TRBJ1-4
CASSPDRDEKLFF
TGTGCCAGCTCCCCGGACAGGGACGAAAAACTGTTTTTT
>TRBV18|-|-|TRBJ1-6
CASSPGPSSYNSPLHF
TGTGCCAGCTCACCGGGACCTAGCTCCTATAATTCACCCCTCCACTTT
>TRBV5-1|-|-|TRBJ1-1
CASSLDPVNTEAFF
TGCGCCAGCAGCTTGGATCCAGTGAACACTGAAGCTTTCTTT
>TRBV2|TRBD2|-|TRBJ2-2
CASSASGVVGELFF
TGTGCCAGCAGTGCTAGCGGGGTGGTCGGGGAGCTGTTTTTT
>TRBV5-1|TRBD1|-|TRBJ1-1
CASSRTGGWNTEAFF
TGCGCCAGCAGCAGGACAGGGGGTTGGAACACTGAAGCTTTCTTT
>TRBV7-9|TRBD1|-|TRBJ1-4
CASSPRTGGNEKLFF
TGTGCCAGCAGCCCCCGGACAGGCGGCAATGAAAAACTGTTTTTT
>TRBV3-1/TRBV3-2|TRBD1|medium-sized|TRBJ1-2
CASSPQGAGYGYTF
TGTGCCAGCAGCCCACAGGGGGCGGGCTATGGCTACACCTTC
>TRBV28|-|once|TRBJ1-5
CASRYSGASNQPQHF
TGTGCCAGCCGATACTCGGGAGCGAGCAATCAGCCCCAGCATTTT
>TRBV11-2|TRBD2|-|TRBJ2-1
CASSSSTSGDSNEQFF
TGTGCCAGCAGCTCGTCAACTAGCGGGGATTCGAATGAGCAGTTCTTC
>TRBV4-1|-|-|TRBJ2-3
CASSQDTGLRTDTQYF
TGCGCCAGCAGCCAAGATACGGGGCTCAGAACAGATACGCAGTATTTT
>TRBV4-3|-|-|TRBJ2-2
CASSQDYRVNTGELFF
TGCGCCAGCAGCCAAGATTACCGGGTAAACACCGGGGAGCTGTTTTTT
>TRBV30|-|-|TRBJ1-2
CAWSGAYGYTF
TGTGCCTGGAGCGGGGCATATGGCTACACCTTC